The rows below give T cell receptor beta chains drawn from one sample of a study of somatic mutations in cytotoxic T cells in rheumatoid arthritis. Assay: immunoSEQ multiplex PCR; the TCRdb copy retains only in-frame clones and omits some. The table lists some 40,000 clones, 70% to 85% of them singletons. The sequencing sample was made of CD8+ T cells sorted from blood. Receptor source: a man aged 40-55 years in good health. Each CDR3 is given with its conserved first and last residue. D genes are given only for firm matches. Not all rows give a size; the values are once, few, many and, for expanded clones, a class.

j_gene	v_gene	abundance	d_gene	CDR3aa	CDR3nt
TRBJ2-1	TRBV10-1	NA	NA	CASSGRQVYNEQFF	TGCGCCAGCAGTGGACGACAGGTTTACAATGAGCAGTTCTTC
TRBJ2-3	TRBV27	NA	NA	CASSPEGGGNTQYF	TGTGCCAGCAGTCCCGAAGGGGGTGGAAATACGCAGTATTTT
TRBJ2-1	TRBV19	NA	TRBD1	CASSSNQGGDEQFF	TGTGCCAGTAGTAGTAACCAAGGGGGCGATGAGCAGTTCTTC
TRBJ1-1	TRBV5-1	NA	NA	CASSMTDAMNTEAFF	TGCGCCAGCAGCATGACAGATGCCATGAACACTGAAGCTTTCTTT
TRBJ1-1	TRBV7-9	NA	NA	CASSLEFWRENTEAFF	TGTGCCAGCAGCTTAGAGTTTTGGAGGGAGAACACTGAAGCTTTCTTT
TRBJ1-1	TRBV28	NA	NA	CASSLSGSGLEKMNTEAFF	TGTGCCAGCAGTTTAAGTGGCTCAGGCTTAGAGAAAATGAACACTGAAGCTTTCTTT
TRBJ1-5	TRBV28	NA	NA	CAHAGLNQPQHF	TGTGCCCACGCGGGGCTCAATCAGCCCCAGCATTTT
TRBJ2-7	TRBV9	NA	NA	CASSVGEFYEQYF	TGTGCCAGCAGCGTAGGGGAGTTCTACGAGCAGTACTTC
TRBJ2-7	TRBV19	NA	NA	CASSIEGDRLMDEQYF	TGTGCCAGTAGTATAGAAGGAGACAGGCTGATGGACGAGCAGTACTTC
TRBJ2-7	TRBV2	once	NA	CASSDPDSLREQYF	TGTGCCAGCAGTGATCCCGACAGTCTACGGGAGCAGTACTTC
TRBJ2-5	TRBV28	NA	TRBD2	CASSFWEGGKTQYF	TGTGCCAGCAGTTTTTGGGAGGGCGGGAAGACCCAGTACTTC
TRBJ2-1	TRBV5-1	NA	TRBD2	CASSPGVSGGLGSSYNEQFF	TGCGCCAGCAGCCCGGGGGTTTCGGGGGGGTTAGGAAGCTCCTACAATGAGCAGTTCTTC
TRBJ1-1	TRBV27	NA	NA	CASSLTGRTEAFF	TGTGCCAGCAGTTTAACAGGGCGAACTGAAGCTTTCTTT
TRBJ2-7	TRBV27	NA	NA	CASSFGAAPYEQYF	TGTGCCAGCAGTTTCGGTGCAGCCCCCTACGAGCAGTACTTC
TRBJ1-2	TRBV28	NA	TRBD1	CASSPRQGGYGYTF	TGTGCCAGCAGTCCTAGACAGGGAGGCTATGGCTACACCTTC